This record concerns one T cell receptor (beta chain) sequence. What this receptor recognizes is not known. Per-nucleotide qualities are absent, and no much larger clonotype sits a single base away. Whole blood was collected in K2EDTA tubes by collaborating institutions according to the institutions' own protocols. Collaborator samples were shipped for TCRbeta analysis as frozen whole blood, isolated PBMCs, or DNA extracted from either sample type. The data were obtained in a study of blood T cell repertoires in COVID-19 (TCRdb year 2020). Broadly, across the study: Samples from collaborators originated in the United States, Italy and Spain and spanned both the acute and convalescent phases of COVID-19. The material from the prospective study consisted of cDNA or gDNA derived from T cells, B-cell-depleted T cells, or PBMCs. The dataset comprised deeply sampled blood TCRbeta repertoires from subjects exposed to, actively infected with, or recovered from COVID-19. A freely available public database, intended as a resource for researchers studying the immune response to SARS-CoV-2, is where the repertoires were released. The samples were drawn from two sources: the first 160 participants of the ongoing ImmuneRACE study, and 1,200 or so subjects contributed by 6 global collaborators. The sample metadata nearly always contained a de-identified subject ID, COVID-19 status, age in years and sex. Where available, HLA class I and class II types were taken from metadata supplied by the sample provider and were not determined by assay-based typing.

TCRbeta CDR3 regions were amplified from genomic DNA by means of the immunoSEQ Assay, a bias-controlled multiplex PCR. On the study's bioinformatics: The number of nucleated cells in each sample was estimated from the amplification of reference gene primers within the assay. Sequence reads were collapsed and filtered to measure the absolute abundance of every unique TCRbeta CDR3 rearrangement. For each sample, productive Simpson clonality was calculated as the square root of Simpson's diversity index over productive rearrangements. In TCRdb, the immuneACCESS table is reduced to in-frame sequences with V and J assigned. These tables do not hold every clone; where another copy was compared, an unresolved V gene accounts for under half, and the others remain unexplained. That table gives V, J and clone size, and the DNA gave D and trimming. The sample yields 300,000 to 400,000 clones; 65% to 90% were counted once. The ten top clones hold about 7% of the sample.

Study-wide conclusions, independent of this receptor: Clinical and demographic metadata were provided uncurated, with the amount varying by source and participant.

The specimen sequenced was peripheral blood. The sequence derives from a human donor in a cohort sampled during active COVID-19.

The CDR3 here reads CASSFTSGGNNEQFF. The DNA sequence is given as TGTGCCAGCAGCTTTACTAGCGGGGGTAACAATGAGCAGTTCTTC. In this chain, TRBV7-9 is recombined with TRBJ2-1, and 11 junctional nucleotides match TRBD2. Looking up the germline V gene (reference sequence) yields CDR1 SEHNR and CDR2 FQNEAQ. The CDR3 runs 15 amino acids, cysteine and phenylalanine included. The kept DNA is CDR3 alone, 45 bases in frame from the first base. V loses 3 bases at its end and J loses 5 bases; junction bases beyond the gene matches: 3.